Below, 8 T cell receptor beta chains from the same sample are listed, as sequenced in a study of OX40 agonist ivuxolimab in advanced cancers. Library construction relied on the immunoSEQ multiplex PCR assay. TCRdb re-hosts the immuneACCESS table, in-frame sequences only. Its copies lack some clones; in the studies checked, an unresolved V gene accounts for under half of them, and the cause for the rest is not known. The sample records some 5,600 clones, 80% to 85% of which are singletons. Around 25% of the sample lies in the top ten. This sample comprised CD4+ or CD8+ T cells sorted from blood, obtained in a trial of the OX40 agonist ivuxolimab. These receptors all come from an adult with an advanced solid tumor such as melanoma, head and neck, liver or kidney cancer.

The chain couples TRBV7-2 to TRBJ2-1; the D gene is possibly TRBD2 (7 bases). Trimming took off 1 base at V and 8 bases at J, with 21 bases between the two ends. Germline loops: CDR1 SGHTA, CDR2 FQGNSA. The CDR3 has 17 amino acids. This CDR3 is CASSLGSTGRGQDEQFF. The CDR3 DNA follows: TGTGCCAGCAGCTTAGGCTCAACAGGGCGGGGGCAGGATGAGCAGTTCTTC. Drawing the rest from reference TRBV7-2 and TRBJ2-1, the complete variable domain is GAGVSQSPSNKVTEKGKDVELRCDPISGHTALYWYRQSLGQGLEFLIYFQGNSAPDKSGLPSDRFSAERTGGSVSTLTIQRTQQEDSAVYLCASSLGSTGRGQDEQFFGPGTRLTVL.

A single count supports this clone. The chain links TRBV11-2 to TRBJ2-5, with D perhaps TRBD2 (6 bases). V was cut by 4 bases and J by 2 bases, with 23 bases left in between. This CDR3 region has 18 residues. The germline V gene has CDR1 SGHAT and CDR2 FQNNGV. The CDR3 nucleotides read TGTGCCAGCAGCTCCCCAGGAGGGTCTCGTACAAATCAAGAGACCCAGTACTTC. This codes for CASSSPGGSRTNQETQYF.

This clone was counted between two and nine times. This sequence joins TRBV5-1 and TRBJ2-1, with 13 bases aligning to TRBD2. The V gene end was trimmed by 0 bases and the J gene end by 8 bases; junction bases not matched to a gene: 2. CDR1 and CDR2 from the germline V gene are SGHRS and YFSETQ. The CDR3 spans 15 residues. The CDR3 DNA reads TGCGCCAGCAGCTTGGGCGGACTAGCGGGGGATGAGCAGTTCTTC. Amino acid sequence: CASSLGGLAGDEQFF.

This chain joins TRBV6-6 and TRBJ1-6, with TRBD1 matching 12 bases. This CDR3 region has 14 residues. Germline CDR1 MNHNY, CDR2 SVGAGI (reference sequence). Trimming removed 5 bases from V and 9 bases from J; junction bases left unmatched: 2. CDR3 protein: CASSTGQGASPLHF. DNA of the CDR3: TGTGCCAGCAGTACGGGACAGGGGGCTTCACCCCTCCACTTT.

The chain joins TRBV4-1 to TRBJ2-7; 7 bases are shared with TRBD1. The CDR3 has 15 residues. Germline V gene sequence: CDR1 MGHRA, CDR2 YSYEKL. Trimming at V came to 1 base and at J to 2 bases, leaving 5 bases not matched to a gene. The CDR3 loop reads CASSQVWDRTYEQYF. For the CDR3, the DNA is TGCGCCAGCAGCCAAGTGTGGGACAGAACCTACGAGCAGTACTTC.

V gene TRBV1 combines with J gene TRBJ1-2; TRBD1, as called in the table, went unchecked against the DNA. TRBV1 is designated a pseudogene. The CDR3 totals 16 residues. The CDR3: CTSSQGTGGFVYGYTF. The DNA for the CDR3 is TGCACCAGCAGCCAAGGCACAGGGGGCTTTGTCTATGGCTACACCTTC.

This clone appeared once. The V call is TRBV5-4, the J call TRBJ2-7; 7 bases align to TRBD2. Germline values: CDR1 SGHNT, CDR2 YYREEE (reference sequence). After removal of 0 bases from V and 9 bases from J, the junction contained 0 bases not matched to a gene. The CDR3 contains 11 residues. The CDR3 loop reads CASSLGEGQYF. The CDR3 region has the DNA TGTGCCAGCAGCTTGGGGGAGGGGCAGTACTTC.

V is TRBV7-2 and J is TRBJ2-5; no clear D gene. Trimming took 1 base from V and 4 from J, leaving 10 bases between them. The germline V gene encodes CDR1 SGHTA and CDR2 FQGNSA. The CDR3 length is 14 residues. The CDR3 sequence: CASSLGATRETQYF. The CDR3, as DNA: TGTGCCAGCAGCTTAGGGGCCACCAGAGAGACCCAGTACTTC.